Detailed here is one T cell receptor (beta chain). Its antigen is unknown. Relative to the germline gene, one junction end is altered; a read error may explain this. Sequenced by immunoSEQ multiplex PCR; TCRdb stores in-frame clones only, minus some. The sample has about 160,000 clones, approximately 92% seen once; the top ten hold 2.5% to 3.5%. The data derive from a study of T cell responses to AZD1222 COVID-19 vaccine. Germline V gives CDR1 SSHAT, CDR2 FNYEAQ (reference sequence). The CDR3 is 16 amino acids. Study observations and caveats: Clonal diversity was possibly underestimated, and white British individuals and females predominated among donors.

This chain connects TRBV7-7 to TRBJ2-2, with TRBD1 identical over 9 bases. This sequence originates from an adult who received the AZD1222 COVID-19 vaccine. Material: peripheral blood, obtained 28 days after the second AZD1222 dose. The CDR3 sequence is CASSLMGQGNTGELFF. DNA of the CDR3: TGTGCTAGCAGCTTAATGGGACAGGGCAACACCGGGGAGCTGTTTTTT.